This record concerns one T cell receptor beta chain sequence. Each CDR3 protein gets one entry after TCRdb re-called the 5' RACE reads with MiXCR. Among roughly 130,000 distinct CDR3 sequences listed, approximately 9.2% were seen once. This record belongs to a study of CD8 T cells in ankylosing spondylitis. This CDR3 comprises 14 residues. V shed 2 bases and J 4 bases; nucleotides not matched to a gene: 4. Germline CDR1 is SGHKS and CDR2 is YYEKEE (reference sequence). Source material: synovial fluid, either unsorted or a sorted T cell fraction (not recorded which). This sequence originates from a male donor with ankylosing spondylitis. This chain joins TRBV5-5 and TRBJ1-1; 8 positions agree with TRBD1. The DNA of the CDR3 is TGTGCCAGCAGCTTTGGACAGGGTGGCACTGAAGCTTTCTTT. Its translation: CASSFGQGGTEAFF.